The rows below give T cell receptor beta chains drawn from one sample of a study of beta chain features in type 1 diabetes. Profiled with immunoSEQ multiplex PCR; TCRdb holds only in-frame clones, not every one. The sample records 810,000 or so clones, 15% to 20% being singletons. The sample comprised naive CD4+ T cells from blood. The receptors stem from a woman aged 18-29 years in good health. The CDR3 runs from the conserved cysteine through the conserved F or W. Fields, in order: V gene, CDR3 protein.

V: TRBV6-5; CDR3: CASSWDTYNEQFF
V: TRBV11-2; CDR3: CASSRFPDRNAPEQYF
V: TRBV10-3; CDR3: CAISEASYNEQFF
V: TRBV11-2; CDR3: CASSSLSGETQYF
V: TRBV5-1; CDR3: CASSSAGGDYEQYF
V: TRBV5-6; CDR3: CASSLSGGRYEQYF
V: TRBV9; CDR3: CASSVERGQETQYF
V: TRBV21-1; CDR3: CASSKGNPVQPQHF
V: TRBV29-1; CDR3: CSAERVYNEQFF
V: TRBV5-4; CDR3: CASSLRDWGNEQFF
V: TRBV6-6; CDR3: CASSFGGRYNEQFF
V: TRBV6-6; CDR3: CASSYSGRGPYEQYF
V: TRBV9; CDR3: CASSERGTDTQYF
V: TRBV27; CDR3: CASSSGQSDSNQPQHF
V: TRBV19; CDR3: CASRPTQGRTNYGYTF
V: TRBV23-1; CDR3: CASSPPEGTGNSYEQYF
V: TRBV27; CDR3: CASSLSLDSRLRGDTQYF
V: TRBV7-8; CDR3: CASSLKVPDTEAFF
V: TRBV5-4; CDR3: CASSLVARTDTQYF
V: TRBV28; CDR3: CASSFDRGYSLGYTF
V: TRBV10-3; CDR3: CAITNSGIRTGELFF
V: TRBV7-2; CDR3: CASSLGTGVFSYTF
V: TRBV15; CDR3: CATSRDFMASEQYF
V: TRBV7-9; CDR3: CASSSKNRDYQFF
V: TRBV10-3; CDR3: CAISQEKQGLGGYTF
V: TRBV16; CDR3: CASSQEGQFNQPQHF
V: TRBV19; CDR3: CASSSPSGRALRTDTQYF
V: TRBV28; CDR3: CASSPPGTVTGYTF
V: TRBV6-5; CDR3: CASSYATSSYNEQFF
V: TRBV7-9; CDR3: CASTLGASGRGYEQYF
V: TRBV28; CDR3: CASRTPPGRIFDGYTF
V: TRBV7-2; CDR3: CASSLYGREQFF
V: TRBV25-1; CDR3: CASRGTGGSGELFF